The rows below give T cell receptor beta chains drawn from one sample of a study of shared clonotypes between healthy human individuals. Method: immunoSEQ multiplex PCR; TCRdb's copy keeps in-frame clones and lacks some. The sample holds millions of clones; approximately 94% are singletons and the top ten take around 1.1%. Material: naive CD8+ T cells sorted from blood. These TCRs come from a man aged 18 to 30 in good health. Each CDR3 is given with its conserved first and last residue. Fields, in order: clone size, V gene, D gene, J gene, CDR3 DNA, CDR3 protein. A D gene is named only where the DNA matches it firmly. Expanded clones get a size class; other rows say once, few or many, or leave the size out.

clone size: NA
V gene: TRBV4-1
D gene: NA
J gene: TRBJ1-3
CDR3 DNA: TGCGCCAGCAGCCAACTCGAGGGGTTCTCTGGAAACACCATATATTTT
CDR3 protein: CASSQLEGFSGNTIYF

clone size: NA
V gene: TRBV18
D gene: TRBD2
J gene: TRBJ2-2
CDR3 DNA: TGTGCCAGCTCAATCGGATTGACTAGCGGTAACACCGGGGAGCTGTTTTTT
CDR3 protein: CASSIGLTSGNTGELFF

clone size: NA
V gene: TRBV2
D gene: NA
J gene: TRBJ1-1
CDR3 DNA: TGTGCCAGCAGTCGGGTGAACACTGAAGCTTTCTTT
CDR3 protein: CASSRVNTEAFF

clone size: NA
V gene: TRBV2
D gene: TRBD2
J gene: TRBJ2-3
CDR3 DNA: TGTGCCAGCAGGGCTAGCGGGGGGGACGGAGATACGCAGTATTTT
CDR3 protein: CASRASGGDGDTQYF

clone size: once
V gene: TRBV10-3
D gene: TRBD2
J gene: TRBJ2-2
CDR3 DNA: TGTGCCACCAGGGACTACCCTGAGGTCGGGGAGCTGTTTTTT
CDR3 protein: CATRDYPEVGELFF

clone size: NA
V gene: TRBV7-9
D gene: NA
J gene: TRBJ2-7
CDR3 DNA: TGTGCCAGCAGTCGCCCCACATCCTACGAGCAGTACTTC
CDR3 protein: CASSRPTSYEQYF

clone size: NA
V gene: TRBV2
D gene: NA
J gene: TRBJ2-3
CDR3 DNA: TGTGCCAGCAGTGAAGCGGGGGCTCTAGATACGCAGTATTTT
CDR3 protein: CASSEAGALDTQYF

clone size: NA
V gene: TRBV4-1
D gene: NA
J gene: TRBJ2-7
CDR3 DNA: TGCGCCAGCAGCCAAGTAGAGGACATGATCTACGAGCAGTACTTC
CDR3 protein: CASSQVEDMIYEQYF

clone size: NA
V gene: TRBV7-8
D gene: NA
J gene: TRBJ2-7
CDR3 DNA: TGTGCCAGCAGCTTACCGGGTCTAGTCCACGAGCAGTACTTC
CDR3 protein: CASSLPGLVHEQYF

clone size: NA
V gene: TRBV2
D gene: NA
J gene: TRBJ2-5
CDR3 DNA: TGTGCCAGCAGTGAAATAGGTTCCCTCCAAGAGACCCAGTACTTC
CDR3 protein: CASSEIGSLQETQYF

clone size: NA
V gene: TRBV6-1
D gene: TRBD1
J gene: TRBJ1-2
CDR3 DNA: TGTGCCAGCAGGGAGTCCGGCAGGGGGGGCTACACCTTC
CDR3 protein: CASRESGRGGYTF